This is a list of T cell receptor beta chains from one sample in a study of T-cell memory formation after mild COVID-19. TCRdb fed the 5' RACE reads into MiXCR, producing one record per CDR3 protein. In the table there are 300,000 to 350,000 distinct CDR3 sequences, approximately 13% of which are singletons. Sequenced: PBMCs or a T cell subset sorted from them (not recorded which). These receptors were collected from a man aged 18 to 35 who had mild COVID-19 (a few samples of this study predate the infection). Cell type and time point are not known. CDR3s include the opening cysteine and the closing phenylalanine or tryptophan. A D gene is named only where the DNA matches it firmly. Expanded clones are given a class, and other clones once, few, many or no size at all.

j_call: TRBJ2-5; clone_size: .; d_call: .; v_call: TRBV20-1; cdr3_aa: CSARDLLAETQYF; cdr3_nt: TGCAGTGCTAGAGATTTACTGGCCGAGACCCAGTACTTC
j_call: TRBJ1-5; clone_size: .; d_call: TRBD1; v_call: TRBV27; cdr3_aa: CATRGMKGVNQPQHF; cdr3_nt: TGTGCCACCAGGGGGATGAAGGGTGTGAATCAGCCCCAGCATTTT
j_call: TRBJ2-3; clone_size: few; d_call: .; v_call: TRBV5-1; cdr3_aa: CASSSAGRGDTQYF; cdr3_nt: TGCGCCAGCAGCTCCGCAGGCAGGGGTGATACGCAGTATTTT
j_call: TRBJ2-1; clone_size: few; d_call: TRBD2; v_call: TRBV12-3/TRBV12-4; cdr3_aa: CASRRLWGGYGEQFF; cdr3_nt: TGTGCCAGCAGGAGATTGTGGGGGGGGTACGGTGAGCAGTTCTTC
j_call: TRBJ1-1; clone_size: few; d_call: .; v_call: TRBV28; cdr3_aa: CASSFLARNTEAFF; cdr3_nt: TGTGCCAGCAGTTTTCTGGCAAGGAACACTGAAGCTTTCTTT
j_call: TRBJ2-5; clone_size: few; d_call: .; v_call: TRBV4-1; cdr3_aa: CASSHGRGQRAETQYF; cdr3_nt: TGCGCCAGCAGCCATGGGCGGGGCCAGAGAGCGGAGACCCAGTACTTC
j_call: TRBJ2-5; clone_size: .; d_call: TRBD2; v_call: TRBV6-1; cdr3_aa: CASSAGTTLGTQYF; cdr3_nt: TGTGCCAGCAGTGCCGGGACTACCCTAGGGACCCAGTACTTC
j_call: TRBJ2-1; clone_size: .; d_call: .; v_call: TRBV6-5; cdr3_aa: CASSSPGKQFF; cdr3_nt: TGTGCCAGCAGCAGCCCGGGAAAGCAGTTCTTC
j_call: TRBJ2-5; clone_size: many; d_call: .; v_call: TRBV12-3/TRBV12-4; cdr3_aa: CASSSLTGETQYF; cdr3_nt: TGTGCCAGCAGTTCGCTTACAGGAGAGACCCAGTACTTC
j_call: TRBJ2-7; clone_size: .; d_call: TRBD1; v_call: TRBV5-5; cdr3_aa: CASSTDRVEQYF; cdr3_nt: TGTGCCAGCAGCACCGACAGGGTTGAGCAGTACTTC
j_call: TRBJ2-1; clone_size: many; d_call: .; v_call: TRBV5-1; cdr3_aa: CASSLAQSSYNEQFF; cdr3_nt: TGCGCCAGCAGCTTGGCCCAGAGCTCCTACAATGAGCAGTTCTTC
j_call: TRBJ2-1; clone_size: .; d_call: TRBD2; v_call: TRBV11-2; cdr3_aa: CASRSGGSINEQFF; cdr3_nt: TGTGCCAGCAGAAGCGGGGGGTCGATTAATGAGCAGTTCTTC
j_call: TRBJ1-6; clone_size: .; d_call: TRBD1; v_call: TRBV2; cdr3_aa: CASRPTGTGGSPLHF; cdr3_nt: TGTGCCAGCAGGCCAACCGGGACAGGGGGTTCACCCCTCCACTTT
j_call: TRBJ2-3; clone_size: .; d_call: .; v_call: TRBV6-5; cdr3_aa: CASRKAGDTQYF; cdr3_nt: TGTGCCAGCCGAAAGGCCGGAGATACGCAGTATTTT
j_call: TRBJ2-1; clone_size: few; d_call: .; v_call: TRBV28; cdr3_aa: CASSSNGADGEQFF; cdr3_nt: TGTGCCAGCAGTTCCAACGGGGCCGACGGGGAGCAGTTCTTC
j_call: TRBJ2-5; clone_size: many; d_call: .; v_call: TRBV6-6; cdr3_aa: CASSHQETQYF; cdr3_nt: TGTGCCAGCAGTCACCAAGAGACCCAGTACTTC
j_call: TRBJ2-2; clone_size: many; d_call: .; v_call: TRBV7-8; cdr3_aa: CASSPDLNTGELFF; cdr3_nt: TGTGCCAGCAGCCCGGACTTGAACACCGGGGAGCTGTTTTTT
j_call: TRBJ1-6; clone_size: .; d_call: .; v_call: TRBV5-1; cdr3_aa: CASSSTLGVHNSPLHF; cdr3_nt: TGCGCCAGCAGCTCTACCCTGGGGGTACACAATTCACCCCTCCACTTT
j_call: TRBJ1-5; clone_size: .; d_call: .; v_call: TRBV10-3; cdr3_aa: CAIGVSPNQPQHF; cdr3_nt: TGTGCCATCGGCGTCAGCCCAAATCAGCCCCAGCATTTT
j_call: TRBJ2-5; clone_size: few; d_call: .; v_call: TRBV30; cdr3_aa: CAWSKGERNLQETQYF; cdr3_nt: TGTGCCTGGAGTAAGGGAGAGCGGAACCTCCAAGAGACCCAGTACTTC
j_call: TRBJ2-2; clone_size: .; d_call: .; v_call: TRBV7-3; cdr3_aa: CASSLRRNTGELFF; cdr3_nt: TGTGCCAGCAGCTTACGACGTAACACCGGGGAGCTGTTTTTT
j_call: TRBJ2-4; clone_size: many; d_call: .; v_call: TRBV6-6; cdr3_aa: CASNEVFVNIQYF; cdr3_nt: TGTGCCAGCAATGAGGTTTTTGTTAACATTCAGTACTTC
j_call: TRBJ2-3; clone_size: few; d_call: TRBD2; v_call: TRBV7-2; cdr3_aa: CASSFGLAGTDTQYF; cdr3_nt: TGTGCCAGCAGCTTCGGACTAGCGGGGACAGATACGCAGTATTTT
j_call: TRBJ1-2; clone_size: .; d_call: .; v_call: TRBV29-1; cdr3_aa: CSVEDRNNYGYTF; cdr3_nt: TGCAGCGTAGAAGACAGGAATAACTATGGCTACACCTTC
j_call: TRBJ2-3; clone_size: many; d_call: TRBD2; v_call: TRBV7-2; cdr3_aa: CASSGGGWTDTQYF; cdr3_nt: TGTGCCAGCAGCGGCGGGGGGTGGACAGATACGCAGTATTTT
j_call: TRBJ2-1; clone_size: once; d_call: TRBD1; v_call: TRBV25-1; cdr3_aa: CASSVQGTAKYNEQFF; cdr3_nt: TGTGCCAGCAGTGTCCAAGGGACAGCTAAATACAATGAGCAGTTCTTC
j_call: TRBJ2-3; clone_size: once; d_call: .; v_call: TRBV11-3; cdr3_aa: CASSLRQYF; cdr3_nt: TGTGCCAGCAGCCTCCGGCAGTATTTT
j_call: TRBJ2-7; clone_size: many; d_call: .; v_call: TRBV27; cdr3_aa: CASSLSTGISYEQYF; cdr3_nt: TGTGCCAGCAGTTTATCGACGGGAATCTCCTACGAGCAGTACTTC
j_call: TRBJ2-2; clone_size: few; d_call: .; v_call: TRBV7-2; cdr3_aa: CASSFAGLNTGELFF; cdr3_nt: TGTGCCAGCAGCTTCGCGGGCCTTAACACCGGGGAGCTGTTTTTT
j_call: TRBJ1-1; clone_size: .; d_call: .; v_call: TRBV7-2; cdr3_aa: CASSSRGGGNTEAFF; cdr3_nt: TGTGCCAGCAGCTCCAGGGGCGGGGGGAACACTGAAGCTTTCTTT
j_call: TRBJ2-2; clone_size: many; d_call: TRBD1; v_call: TRBV6-5; cdr3_aa: CASSPGQAPLSGELFF; cdr3_nt: TGTGCCAGCAGTCCCGGACAGGCTCCGCTATCCGGGGAGCTGTTTTTT
j_call: TRBJ2-3; clone_size: .; d_call: .; v_call: TRBV4-2; cdr3_aa: CASSRDGVSTDTQYF; cdr3_nt: TGTGCCAGCAGCCGCGATGGGGTGAGCACAGATACGCAGTATTTT
j_call: TRBJ1-1; clone_size: .; d_call: .; v_call: TRBV7-9; cdr3_aa: CASSPDGKWITEAFF; cdr3_nt: TGTGCCAGCAGCCCGGACGGTAAGTGGATCACTGAAGCTTTCTTT
j_call: TRBJ2-5; clone_size: .; d_call: TRBD2; v_call: TRBV28; cdr3_aa: CASRPTSGGRETQYF; cdr3_nt: TGTGCCAGCAGACCTACTAGCGGGGGACGAGAGACCCAGTACTTC
j_call: TRBJ2-2; clone_size: .; d_call: .; v_call: TRBV12-3/TRBV12-4; cdr3_aa: CASSRGLLANTGELFF; cdr3_nt: TGTGCCAGCAGCAGGGGACTCCTCGCGAACACCGGGGAGCTGTTTTTT
j_call: TRBJ2-1; clone_size: .; d_call: TRBD2; v_call: TRBV6-2/TRBV6-3; cdr3_aa: CASRPTLAGDHNEQFF; cdr3_nt: TGTGCCAGCAGACCCACTCTGGCGGGGGACCACAATGAGCAGTTCTTC
j_call: TRBJ2-2; clone_size: .; d_call: .; v_call: TRBV30; cdr3_aa: CAWRRKNTGELFF; cdr3_nt: TGTGCCTGGAGACGGAAGAACACCGGGGAGCTGTTTTTT
j_call: TRBJ2-2; clone_size: few; d_call: TRBD1; v_call: TRBV4-2; cdr3_aa: CASSQLQGDANTGELFF; cdr3_nt: TGTGCCAGCAGCCAGCTGCAGGGGGACGCGAACACCGGGGAGCTGTTTTTT
j_call: TRBJ1-5; clone_size: few; d_call: .; v_call: TRBV5-1; cdr3_aa: CASRLPSGDQPQHF; cdr3_nt: TGCGCCAGCAGATTGCCCTCTGGAGATCAGCCCCAGCATTTT
j_call: TRBJ1-5; clone_size: .; d_call: .; v_call: TRBV12-3/TRBV12-4; cdr3_aa: CASSGGLAFNQPQHF; cdr3_nt: TGTGCCAGCAGCGGGGGACTCGCCTTCAATCAGCCCCAGCATTTT
j_call: TRBJ2-3; clone_size: .; d_call: .; v_call: TRBV9; cdr3_aa: CASSVDTATDTQYF; cdr3_nt: TGTGCCAGCAGCGTCGACACGGCCACAGATACGCAGTATTTT
j_call: TRBJ1-4; clone_size: .; d_call: .; v_call: TRBV5-6; cdr3_aa: CASSLLAGKLIF; cdr3_nt: TGTGCCAGCAGCTTGCTAGCGGGAAAACTGATTTTT
j_call: TRBJ1-1; clone_size: .; d_call: .; v_call: TRBV7-2; cdr3_aa: CASRYRAGNTEAFF; cdr3_nt: TGTGCCAGCAGGTACAGGGCGGGGAACACTGAAGCTTTCTTT
j_call: TRBJ1-1; clone_size: .; d_call: .; v_call: TRBV7-9; cdr3_aa: CASSPPSYTEAFF; cdr3_nt: TGTGCCAGCAGCCCCCCTTCGTACACTGAAGCTTTCTTT
j_call: TRBJ2-3; clone_size: many; d_call: TRBD2; v_call: TRBV7-2; cdr3_aa: CASSLVAGAGDTQYF; cdr3_nt: TGTGCCAGCAGCTTAGTAGCGGGGGCTGGGGATACGCAGTATTTT
j_call: TRBJ1-1; clone_size: few; d_call: .; v_call: TRBV4-2; cdr3_aa: CASSHHITDTEAFF; cdr3_nt: TGTGCCAGCAGCCACCACATTACTGACACTGAAGCTTTCTTT
j_call: TRBJ2-1; clone_size: many; d_call: .; v_call: TRBV28; cdr3_aa: CASSPPGPVSNEQFF; cdr3_nt: TGTGCCAGCAGTCCCCCTGGGCCCGTAAGCAATGAGCAGTTCTTC